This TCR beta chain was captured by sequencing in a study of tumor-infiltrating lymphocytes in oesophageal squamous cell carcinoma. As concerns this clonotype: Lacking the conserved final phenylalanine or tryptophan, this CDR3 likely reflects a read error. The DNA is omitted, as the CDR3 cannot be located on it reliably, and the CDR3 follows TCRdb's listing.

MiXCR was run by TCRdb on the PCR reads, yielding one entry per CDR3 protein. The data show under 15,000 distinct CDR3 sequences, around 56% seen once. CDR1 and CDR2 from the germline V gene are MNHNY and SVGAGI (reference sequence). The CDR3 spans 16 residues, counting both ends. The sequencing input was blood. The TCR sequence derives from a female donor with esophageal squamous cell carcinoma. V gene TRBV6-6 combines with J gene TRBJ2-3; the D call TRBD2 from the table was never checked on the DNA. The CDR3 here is CASSYSSDNSPLHFGP.